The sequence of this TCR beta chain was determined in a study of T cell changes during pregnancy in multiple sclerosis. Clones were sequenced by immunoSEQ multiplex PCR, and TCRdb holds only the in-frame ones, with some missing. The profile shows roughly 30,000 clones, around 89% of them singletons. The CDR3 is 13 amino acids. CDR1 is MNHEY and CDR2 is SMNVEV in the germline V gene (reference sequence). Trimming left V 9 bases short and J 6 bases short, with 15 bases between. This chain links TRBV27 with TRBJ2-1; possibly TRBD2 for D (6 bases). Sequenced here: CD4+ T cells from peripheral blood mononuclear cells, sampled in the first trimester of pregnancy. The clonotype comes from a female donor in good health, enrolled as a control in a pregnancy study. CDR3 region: CASARQGGNEQFF. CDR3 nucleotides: TGTGCCAGTGCACGTCAGGGAGGCAATGAGCAGTTCTTC.